This TCR beta chain appears in the sequencing data of a study of OX40 agonist ivuxolimab in advanced cancers. Study as a whole: Patients were infused with ivuxolimab every 2 weeks at 0.01 to 10 mg/kg.

The length of the CDR3 is 14 residues. The germline gives CDR1 SGHDT, CDR2 YYEEEE. Losses at the gene ends were 4 bases for V and 10 bases for J; bases not matched to a gene: 11. Libraries were prepared by immunoSEQ multiplex PCR; TCRdb keeps only in-frame clonotypes and omits some of them. The sample includes some 42,000 clones, 82% of them seen just once. The sequence came from an adult with an advanced solid tumor such as melanoma, head and neck, liver or kidney cancer. This rearrangement joins TRBV5-6 to TRBJ1-1; TRBD1 aligns across 9 bases. The sample in question was CD4+ or CD8+ T cells sorted from blood, obtained in a trial of the OX40 agonist ivuxolimab. The CDR3 here is CASSPGQGIRGAFF. The CDR3 DNA follows: TGTGCCAGCAGCCCCGGACAGGGGATAAGGGGAGCTTTCTTT.